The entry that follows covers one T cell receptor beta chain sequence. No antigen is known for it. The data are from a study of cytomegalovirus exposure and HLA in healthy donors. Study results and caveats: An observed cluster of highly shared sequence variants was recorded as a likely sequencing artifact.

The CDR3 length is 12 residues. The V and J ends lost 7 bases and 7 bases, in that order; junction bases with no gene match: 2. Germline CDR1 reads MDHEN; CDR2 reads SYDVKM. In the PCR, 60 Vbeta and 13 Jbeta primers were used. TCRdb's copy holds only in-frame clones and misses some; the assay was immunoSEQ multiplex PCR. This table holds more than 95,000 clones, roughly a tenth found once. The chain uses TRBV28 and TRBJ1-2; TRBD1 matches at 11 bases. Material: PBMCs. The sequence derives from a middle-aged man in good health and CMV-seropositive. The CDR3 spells CASTGTGGGYTF. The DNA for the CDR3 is TGTGCCAGCACCGGGACAGGGGGTGGCTACACCTTC.